This T cell receptor (beta chain) was observed in a study of identical twins. TCRdb re-derived calls from the 5' RACE reads in MiXCR, one entry per CDR3 protein. The data show approximately 1.8 million distinct CDR3 sequences, more than 30% seen once. CDR1 and CDR2 from the germline V gene are SNHLY and FYNNEI. This CDR3 region has 11 residues. Trimming took 10 bases from V and 7 from J; bases not matched to a gene: 4. The receptor was isolated from a newborn girl in good health. Sequencing was performed on cord blood. The chain recombines TRBV2 with TRBJ2-1; TRBD2 agrees at 7 bases. DNA of the CDR3: TGTGCCACCAGCGGGGCTAATGAGCAGTTCTTC. It specifies CATSGANEQFF.